This T cell receptor beta chain emerged from a study of blood T cell repertoires in COVID-19. Whole-study context: There were acute and convalescent COVID-19 samples, and they came from the United States, Italy and Spain. In each case, the material was cDNA or gDNA derived from T cells, B-cell-depleted T cells, or PBMCs.

Original analysis: Estimated nucleated cell counts came from reference gene primer amplification. Sequenced by immunoSEQ multiplex PCR; TCRdb stores in-frame clones only, minus some. The DNA gave D and trimming, while V, J and clone size come from that table. The sample lists under 40,000 clones; over 70% were seen once. This receptor was identified in a man aged 80 or over with active COVID-19. The sequenced material came from peripheral blood.

The CDR3 nucleotides read TGTGCCACCTCTCGGAGCGGAATGGGCTACGAGCAGTACTTC. Encoded protein: CATSRSGMGYEQYF. V gene TRBV3-1 (or the pseudogene TRBV3-2) combines with J gene TRBJ2-7; D might be TRBD2 (5 bases). Germline CDR1 and CDR2: LGHDT and YNNKEL (reference sequence). The CDR3 covers 14 residues. The V end was cut by 10 bases, the J end by 3 bases, with 19 bases between.